The 26 T cell receptor beta chains reported below all come from one sample, sequenced in a study of spatial heterogeneity in lung cancer. In TCRdb, the 5' RACE reads were re-called with MiXCR into one record per CDR3 protein. The sample has 39,000 or so distinct CDR3 sequences; roughly 8% are singletons. Documented time point: sample taken at primary tumor resection. The sample consisted of PBMCs, taken at surgery. Receptor source: a male donor with early-stage non-small cell lung cancer.

This clonotype showed up just once. The chain has TRBV7-9 and TRBJ2-3; a possible D gene is TRBD2 (5 bases). V lost 7 bases to trimming and J lost 4 bases, with 15 bases between them. The length of the CDR3 is 14 residues. Germline V CDR1 and CDR2: SEHNR, FQNEAQ (reference sequence). This CDR3 is CASNRAEEADTQYF. DNA of the CDR3: TGTGCCAGCAACCGAGCGGAAGAGGCAGATACGCAGTATTTT.

There are many counts of this clonotype. The rearrangement uses TRBV6-6 and TRBJ2-7; D unclear. V lost 3 bases to trimming and J lost 6 bases, with 15 bases between them. The CDR3 is made up of 14 amino acids. Germline values: CDR1 MNHNY, CDR2 SVGAGI (reference sequence). CDR3 in amino acids: CASSYVSAPGEQYV. CDR3 nucleotides: TGTGCCAGCAGTTATGTCTCGGCCCCGGGCGAGCAGTACGTC.

The sample holds many counts of this clonotype. This rearrangement joins TRBV14 to TRBJ2-1; D call uncertain. V lost 1 base, J lost 3 bases, and 4 bases lay in between. This CDR3 is built from 13 residues. Germline lookup yields CDR1 SGHDN and CDR2 FVKESK. In DNA form, the CDR3 reads TGTGCCAGCAGCCAAGGTCTCTACAATGAGCAGTTCTTC. Protein: CASSQGLYNEQFF.

This clonotype has more than one count but fewer than ten. The chain carries TRBV7-8 and TRBJ2-5; no firm D call. This CDR3 comprises 12 residues. The germline V gene encodes CDR1 SGHVS and CDR2 FQNEAQ. The germline V and J ends were trimmed by 5 bases and 5 bases, with 9 bases remaining between them. The CDR3 DNA reads as TGTGCCAGCAGCCGATCTCAGGAGACCCAGTACTTC. Its protein is CASSRSQETQYF.

This clonotype was observed many times. The CDR3 nucleotides read TGTGCCAGCAGGCGCGGGACTGGCGAGCAGTACTTC. Protein product: CASRRGTGEQYF. The chain couples TRBV6-2 or TRBV6-3 to TRBJ2-7, with D maybe TRBD2 (6 bases). The CDR3 contains 12 residues. CDR1 MNHEY and CDR2 SVGEGT come from the germline V gene. Trimming removed 6 bases from V and 6 bases from J, with 12 bases in between.

This clonotype was seen many times. The V call is TRBV12-3 or TRBV12-4, the J call TRBJ2-5, with D possibly being TRBD2 (5 bases). The CDR3 has 15 residues. V was shortened by 2 bases and J by 2 bases, with 12 bases between the two germline ends. The CDR3 DNA sequence: TGTGCCAGCAGTTTAATCGGAGGCGGGCAAGAGACCCAGTACTTC. Its translation: CASSLIGGGQETQYF.

The chain combines TRBV7-2 with TRBJ2-5; D unresolved. CDR1 SGHTA and CDR2 FQGNSA come from the germline V gene. V was clipped by 1 base and J by 9 bases, with 9 bases between them. This CDR3 is 12 amino acids long. The CDR3 DNA follows: TGTGCCAGCAGCTTAGGAGTCATGGCCCAGTACTTC. Its translation is CASSLGVMAQYF. Full variable domain (rest looked up from reference TRBV7-2 and TRBJ2-5): GAGVSQSPSNKVTEKGKDVELRCDPISGHTALYWYRQSLGQGLEFLIYFQGNSAPDKSGLPSDRFSAERTGGSVSTLTIQRTQQEDSAVYLCASSLGVMAQYFGPGTRLLVL.

This clonotype was observed at least ten times. The CDR3 nucleotides read TGTGCCAGCAGCTTGGGGGCTCGGGGCAATCAGCCCCAGCATTTT. It is translated as CASSLGARGNQPQHF. The V call is TRBV5-5, the J call TRBJ1-5; D not certain. This CDR3 comprises 15 residues. V was pared by 0 bases and J by 2 bases, with 9 bases between. The germline V gene encodes CDR1 SGHKS and CDR2 YYEKEE (reference sequence).

This clonotype was recorded a few times. The chain joins TRBV5-1 to TRBJ2-1; 7 bases line up with TRBD1. The CDR3 spans 14 residues. With V trimmed by 7 bases and J by 7 bases, 11 bases remained unmatched. The germline CDR1 and CDR2 sequences are SGHRS and YFSETQ. Here the CDR3 reads CASQGGQTGNEQFF. CDR3 sequence (DNA): TGCGCCAGCCAAGGGGGCCAGACGGGAAATGAGCAGTTCTTC. Filled out from reference TRBV5-1 and TRBJ2-1, the complete variable domain reads KAGVTQTPRYLIKTRGQQVTLSCSPISGHRSVSWYQQTPGQGLQFLFEYFSETQRNKGNFPGRFSGRQFSNSRSEMNVSTLELGDSALYLCASQGGQTGNEQFFGPGTRLTVL.

This clonotype has a handful of counts. V usage is TRBV19 and J usage is TRBJ2-1, with D perhaps TRBD1 (6 bases). The V end lost 5 bases, the J end lost 15 bases, and 26 bases lay between the germline ends. CDR3 length: 15 amino acids. CDR1 and CDR2 from the germline V gene are LNHDA and SQIVND (reference sequence). CDR3 in amino acids: CASSLNSQTGGDLFF. In nucleotides, the CDR3 is TGTGCCAGTAGTCTTAACTCCCAGACAGGCGGAGACCTGTTCTTC. Full variable domain (rest looked up from reference TRBV19 and TRBJ2-1): DGGITQSPKYLFRKEGQNVTLSCEQNLNHDAMYWYRQDPGQGLRLIYYSQIVNDFQKGDIAEGYSVSREKKESFPLTVTSAQKNPTAFYLCASSLNSQTGGDLFFGPGTRLTVL.

This clonotype has at least ten counts. The V and J genes are TRBV7-9 and TRBJ2-2, with 7 bases fitting TRBD1. Germline CDR1 reads SEHNR; CDR2 reads FQNEAQ (reference sequence). The CDR3 totals 17 residues. Trimming cost V 4 bases and J 3 bases; bases outside gene matches: 11. CDR3 loop: CASSSQSDRVYTGELFF. The CDR3 region has the DNA TGTGCCAGCAGCTCGCAATCCGACAGGGTCTACACCGGGGAGCTGTTTTTT.

This clonotype appeared a single time. This chain uses TRBV2 with TRBJ2-3; maybe TRBD2 (6 bases). The CDR3 consists of 14 residues. Germline values: CDR1 SNHLY, CDR2 FYNNEI. Trimming took 6 bases from V and 6 from J, leaving 16 bases between them. CDR3 coding DNA: TGTGCCAGCAGCGGGGGACTCGAAGTGGATACGCAGTATTTT. It yields the protein CASSGGLEVDTQYF. The full variable domain, in which reference TRBV2 and TRBJ2-3 provide the parts outside the CDR3, is EPEVTQTPSHQVTQMGQEVILRCVPISNHLYFYWYRQILGQKVEFLVSFYNNEISEKSEIFDDQFSVERPDGSNFTLKIRSTKLEDSAMYFCASSGGLEVDTQYFGPGTRLTVL.

This clonotype was observed a few times. The chain has TRBV13 and TRBJ2-1, with 7 bases aligning to TRBD2. CDR3 size: 15 residues. Per germline, CDR1 PRHDT and CDR2 FYEKMQ (reference sequence). With V trimmed by 5 bases and J by 3 bases, 7 bases remained unmatched. The CDR3 sequence: CASSAPSGIYNEQFF. CDR3 in DNA: TGTGCCAGCAGCGCTCCTAGCGGAATCTACAATGAGCAGTTCTTC.

In its sample, this clonotype was seen many times. This chain joins TRBV6-2 or TRBV6-3 and TRBJ2-7; 7 bases align to TRBD2. Germline CDR1 reads MNHEY; CDR2 reads SVGEGT. The V gene end was trimmed by 5 bases and the J gene end by 3 bases; junction bases not matched to a gene: 7. This CDR3 contains 14 residues. CDR3 sequence: CASSTAGDYYEQYF. CDR3 sequence (DNA): TGTGCCAGCAGTACCGCCGGGGACTACTACGAGCAGTACTTC.

In its sample, this clonotype was seen many times. This chain joins TRBV4-3 and TRBJ2-7, with TRBD2 identical over 7 bases. Germline-derived CDR1 and CDR2 are LGHNA and YSLEER. The CDR3 has 16 amino acids. J was trimmed by 0 bases and V by 2 bases; bases with no gene match: 7. The CDR3, as DNA: TGCGCCAGCAGCCAAAAAGGGCTAGCGGTCTCCTACGAGCAGTACGTC. Translation: CASSQKGLAVSYEQYV.

This clonotype was detected many times. The rearrangement links TRBV18 to TRBJ2-7; possibly TRBD1 for D (6 bases). CDR1 KGHSH and CDR2 LQKENI come from the germline V gene. The CDR3 contains 14 residues. V shed 3 bases and J shed 7 bases, with 16 bases lying between them. The CDR3 bases are TGTGCCAGCTCACCGGGAACCAGGGGAAGAGAGCAGTACTTC. It translates to CASSPGTRGREQYF.

This clonotype was picked up many times. This chain uses TRBV27 with TRBJ1-3; D uncertain. CDR1 MNHEY and CDR2 SMNVEV come from the germline V gene (reference sequence). V lost 10 bases to trimming and J lost 1 base, with 26 bases between them. The CDR3 consists of 18 residues. The chain's CDR3 is CANQITSRNSPSGNTIYF. CDR3 nucleotides: TGTGCCAACCAAATAACATCCAGGAACAGTCCTTCTGGAAACACCATATATTTT.

This clonotype was seen more than once but under ten times. V usage is TRBV24-1 and J usage is TRBJ2-3; TRBD2 matches 14 bases. The germline CDR1 and CDR2 sequences are KGHDR and SFDVKD. Trimming took 3 bases from V and 1 from J; bases not matched to a gene: 5. This CDR3 contains 18 residues. CDR3 residues: CATSDPGLAGDRTDTQYF. The CDR3 region has the DNA TGTGCCACCAGTGATCCGGGACTAGCGGGAGACCGCACAGATACGCAGTATTTT.

The V gene is TRBV5-5, the J gene TRBJ2-3; no clear D. The germline CDR1 and CDR2 sequences are SGHKS and YYEKEE (reference sequence). V lost 4 bases, J lost 2 bases, and 14 bases lay in between. This CDR3 has 15 amino acids. CDR3 residues: CASSRYSFPTDTQYF. The CDR3 nucleotides are TGTGCCAGCAGCAGGTACTCCTTTCCCACAGATACGCAGTATTTT.

This clonotype was seen repeatedly, ten times or more. The chain combines TRBV7-9 with TRBJ2-1; either TRBD1 or TRBD2 may fit D (5 bases each). The CDR3 spans 16 residues. With 5 bases removed from V and 4 bases from J, the gap between germline ends came to 18 bases. Germline loops: CDR1 SEHNR, CDR2 FQNEAQ (reference sequence). For the CDR3, the DNA is TGTGCCAGCAGCCTCGAGGGGACGAAAGTTTACAATGAGCAGTTCTTC. This translates into CASSLEGTKVYNEQFF.

This clonotype was seen many times. The chain recombines TRBV5-6 with TRBJ2-7, with a tentative D call TRBD1 (6 bases). Germline loops: CDR1 SGHDT, CDR2 YYEEEE. The CDR3 extends over 14 amino acids. With 5 bases removed from V and 5 bases from J, the gap between germline ends came to 17 bases. The CDR3 spells CASSFPGHQNEQYF. The CDR3 coding sequence is TGTGCCAGCAGTTTCCCGGGACACCAGAACGAGCAGTACTTC.

This clonotype has only a few counts. The chain carries TRBV20-1 and TRBJ2-7; the D gene is possibly TRBD1 (6 bases). Trimming took 3 bases from V and 3 from J, leaving 18 bases between them. Germline CDR1 reads DFQATT; CDR2 reads SNEGSKA (reference sequence). The CDR3 extends over 15 amino acids. The CDR3 DNA is TGCAGTGCTAGTGACGACAGGACGCGAGACTACGAGCAGTACTTC. Its translation is CSASDDRTRDYEQYF.

This clonotype was seen a few times. This rearrangement joins TRBV9 to TRBJ2-2; D perhaps matches TRBD2 (5 bases). Germline lookup yields CDR1 SGDLS and CDR2 YYNGEE. Trimming pared 2 bases from V and 5 bases from J, leaving 10 bases between. The CDR3 loop spans 14 amino acids. The CDR3 DNA sequence: TGTGCCAGCAGCGTGGACTCTAAAACCGGGGAGCTGTTTTTT. This gives the protein CASSVDSKTGELFF. The variable domain in full, with the rest retrieved from reference TRBV9 and TRBJ2-2, is DSGVTQTPKHLITATGQRVTLRCSPRSGDLSVYWYQQSLDQGLQFLIQYYNGEERAKGNILERFSAQQFPDLHSELNLSSLELGDSALYFCASSVDSKTGELFFGEGSRLTVL.

This clonotype has a handful of counts. This rearrangement joins TRBV7-8 to TRBJ2-2; D tentatively fits TRBD1 or TRBD2 (5 bases each). Germline CDR1 SGHVS, CDR2 FQNEAQ. CDR3 size: 15 residues. V was cut by 5 bases and J by 2 bases, with 12 bases left in between. CDR3 nucleotides: TGTGCCAGCAGCCCAGGGACCCAAAACACCGGGGAGCTGTTTTTT. Translated: CASSPGTQNTGELFF.

There are a few counts of this clonotype. The chain joins TRBV20-1 to TRBJ2-3; D unresolved. The germline CDR1 and CDR2 sequences are DFQATT and SNEGSKA (reference sequence). The V end lost 4 bases, the J end lost 0 bases, and 14 bases lay between the germline ends. The CDR3 covers 15 residues. CDR3 in DNA: TGCAGTGCTACCCGCCGGCTCTCGAGCACAGATACGCAGTATTTT. Translated, it gives CSATRRLSSTDTQYF.

The sample holds a few counts of this clonotype. The CDR3 reads CASSPPVLAGRYNEQFF. In nucleotides, the CDR3 is TGTGCCAGCTCACCACCGGTACTAGCGGGGAGGTACAATGAGCAGTTCTTC. The chain uses TRBV18 and TRBJ2-1; 10 bases map to TRBD2. V dropped 0 bases and J dropped 4; count of bases not matched to a gene: 6. Germline values: CDR1 KGHSH, CDR2 LQKENI. The CDR3 is 17 residues long.